The rows below give T cell receptor beta chains drawn from one sample of a study of cytomegalovirus exposure and HLA in healthy donors. Assay used: immunoSEQ multiplex PCR; TCRdb lists only in-frame clones, some missing. The sample lists about 130,000 clones; about 78% were seen once. The sample was PBMCs. The receptors were gathered from a human donor in good health. Each CDR3 is given with its conserved first and last residue. The D gene is left open where the match is weak. Clone sizes are given selectively: once, few, many, or a class where the clone is expanded.

size	D	J	V	CDR3	DNA
-	TRBD2	TRBJ2-1	TRBV5-1	CASSLPGGSYNEQFF	TGCGCCAGCAGCTTGCCGGGGGGCTCCTACAATGAGCAGTTCTTC
-	-	TRBJ2-1	TRBV5-4	CASSLASGYSYNEQFF	TGTGCCAGCAGCTTGGCAAGCGGCTACTCCTACAATGAGCAGTTCTTC
-	-	TRBJ1-2	TRBV6-5	CASTLGGFGNYGYTF	TGTGCCAGCACTCTGGGGGGGTTTGGCAACTATGGCTACACCTTC
-	TRBD2	TRBJ2-1	TRBV25-1	CASSLGLALVNEQFF	TGTGCCAGCAGCCTGGGACTAGCGCTGGTCAATGAGCAGTTCTTC
-	TRBD1	TRBJ2-7	TRBV5-1	CASSFTGGSGYEQYF	TGCGCCAGCAGCTTTACAGGGGGCTCCGGCTACGAGCAGTACTTC
-	TRBD1	TRBJ2-7	TRBV20-1	CSATRGHEQYF	TGCAGTGCTACCAGGGGGCACGAGCAGTACTTC
-	-	TRBJ1-1	TRBV6-1	CASSESGRVLPTEAFF	TGTGCCAGCAGTGAATCGGGCAGGGTATTACCCACTGAAGCTTTCTTT
few	-	TRBJ2-5	TRBV7-3	CASSLTPGDLETQYF	TGTGCCAGCAGCTTAACCCCCGGGGATCTGGAGACCCAGTACTTC
-	-	TRBJ1-6	TRBV5-4	CASSETRRVSRNSPLHF	TGTGCCAGCAGCGAAACTAGAAGGGTTTCGAGAAATTCACCCCTCCACTTT
-	TRBD1	TRBJ1-4	TRBV6-5	CASSYSGTVNEKLFF	TGTGCCAGCAGTTACTCAGGGACAGTTAATGAAAAACTGTTTTTT